This TCR beta chain was captured by sequencing in a study of blood T cell repertoires in COVID-19. The overall study: The United States, Italy and Spain supplied acute and convalescent COVID-19 samples. T cells, B-cell-depleted T cells, or PBMCs provided the cDNA or gDNA that served as material.

The method was immunoSEQ multiplex PCR; TCRdb's version includes in-frame clones alone and lacks a portion of them. Of hundreds of thousands of clones in the sample, around nine tenths were seen once. The study assigned cohorts using participant-reported clinical history. The specimen was PBMCs or T cells enriched from blood (not recorded which). The sequence was obtained from a young woman with acute COVID-19.

The CDR3 coding sequence is TGTGCCAGCACTCTTCGGAGGGAACCCTCCTACGAGCAGTACTTC. Residues: CASTLRREPSYEQYF. This chain joins TRBV12-1 and TRBJ2-7; TRBD2 is taken as the D call from the table, unchecked against the DNA. TRBV12-1 is described as a pseudogene. The CDR3 sequence is 15 residues long.